The rows below give T cell receptor beta chains drawn from one sample of a study of blood T cell repertoires in COVID-19. The data were produced by immunoSEQ multiplex PCR, yet TCRdb's version contains in-frame clones alone and is incomplete. The sample contains around 300,000 clones, approximately 90% of which appear only once. The sequenced material came from peripheral blood. Every receptor here comes from a woman in her twenties or thirties with COVID-19, enrolled during active disease. Both conserved end residues are part of each CDR3. A D gene is named only where the DNA matches it firmly. Clone sizes are given selectively: once, few, many, or a class where the clone is expanded.

j_gene,d_gene,v_gene,abundance,CDR3aa,CDR3nt
TRBJ2-7,TRBD1,TRBV6-6,.,CASSQRRDRGLSDEQYF,TGTGCCAGCAGTCAACGACGCGACAGGGGGCTATCGGACGAGCAGTACTTC
TRBJ2-1,TRBD2,TRBV29-1,.,CSVVTSGYNEQFF,TGCAGCGTGGTGACTAGCGGCTACAATGAGCAGTTCTTC
TRBJ2-3,TRBD2,TRBV4-1,once,CASSQTAAGGTSTDTQYF,TGCGCCAGCAGCCAAACCGCCGCGGGAGGTACTAGCACAGATACGCAGTATTTT
TRBJ1-5,.,TRBV19,.,CASSPIGQISNQPQHF,TGTGCCAGTAGCCCGATTGGGCAGATTAGCAATCAGCCCCAGCATTTT
TRBJ1-1,.,TRBV28,.,CASSLVRGLQRTEAFF,TGTGCCAGCAGTTTAGTCAGGGGACTACAGCGCACTGAAGCTTTCTTT
TRBJ2-7,TRBD2,TRBV27,.,CASSSPTSGRPYEQYF,TGTGCCAGCAGTTCACCGACTAGCGGGCGACCCTACGAGCAGTACTTC
TRBJ2-1,TRBD1,TRBV29-1,.,CSVKETGGNEQFF,TGCAGCGTTAAGGAAACAGGGGGAAATGAGCAGTTCTTC
TRBJ1-5,.,TRBV7-2,.,CASSPTDSNQPQHF,TGTGCCAGCAGCCCGACAGATAGCAATCAGCCCCAGCATTTT
TRBJ2-7,TRBD2,TRBV27,.,CASSLAGGSNEQYF,TGTGCCAGCAGTTTGGCGGGAGGGTCCAACGAGCAGTACTTC
TRBJ1-2,.,TRBV5-1,.,CASSAGVYGYTF,TGCGCCAGCAGCGCCGGGGTCTATGGCTACACCTTC
TRBJ2-6,.,TRBV28,once,CASSWLGAGANVLTF,TGTGCCAGCAGTTGGTTAGGGGCCGGGGCCAACGTCCTGACTTTC
TRBJ1-1,TRBD1,TRBV27,.,CASLGTGGFTEAFF,TGTGCCAGCCTAGGGACAGGGGGATTCACTGAAGCTTTCTTT
TRBJ1-1,.,TRBV27,.,CASSLAGQSHTEAFF,TGTGCCAGCAGTTTGGCTGGGCAGTCTCACACTGAAGCTTTCTTT
TRBJ2-2,.,TRBV12-3/TRBV12-4,once,CASTLTATGELFF,TGTGCCAGCACCTTAACTGCGACCGGGGAGCTGTTTTTT
TRBJ1-6,.,TRBV7-9,.,CASSLEPGQGSPLHF,TGTGCCAGCAGCTTAGAACCGGGCCAGGGGTCACCCCTCCACTTT
TRBJ2-3,.,TRBV5-1,.,CASSSTRFGADTQYF,TGCGCCAGCAGCTCGACTAGATTCGGGGCAGATACGCAGTATTTT
TRBJ2-7,.,TRBV27,.,CASSFAPSASPYEQYF,TGTGCCAGCAGTTTTGCCCCTAGCGCGTCCCCCTACGAGCAGTACTTC
TRBJ2-2,TRBD2,TRBV10-3,.,CAISDTSGRMNTGELFF,TGTGCCATCAGTGACACTAGCGGGAGGATGAACACCGGGGAGCTGTTTTTT
TRBJ1-5,.,TRBV28,.,CASSKRRSPSNQPQHF,TGTGCCAGCTCGAAGAGGCGGTCACCGAGCAATCAGCCCCAGCATTTT
TRBJ1-2,.,TRBV10-3,.,CAISESGNYGYTF,TGTGCCATCAGTGAGTCCGGTAACTATGGCTACACCTTC
TRBJ2-3,TRBD2,TRBV11-2,.,CASSLDPGLIFTDTQYF,TGTGCCAGCAGCTTAGATCCGGGACTAATTTTCACAGATACGCAGTATTTT
TRBJ1-2,TRBD1,TRBV25-1,.,CASSPLGQGDLNGYTF,TGTGCCAGCAGTCCCCTGGGACAGGGGGATCTGAATGGCTACACCTTC
TRBJ1-4,.,TRBV6-6,.,CASYQPEGGQKLFF,TGTGCCAGCTACCAGCCGGAGGGCGGGCAAAAACTGTTTTTT
TRBJ1-3,.,TRBV9,once,CASSVAVAGNTIYF,TGTGCCAGCAGCGTAGCGGTAGCCGGAAACACCATATATTTT
TRBJ2-3,TRBD2,TRBV15,few,CATSSTLTSGRIFGTDTQYF,TGTGCCACCAGCAGCACACTGACTAGCGGGAGGATCTTTGGCACAGATACGCAGTATTTT
TRBJ1-6,TRBD1,TRBV10-2,.,CASRTGTGDYNSPLHF,TGCGCCAGCAGAACCGGGACAGGGGACTATAATTCACCCCTCCACTTT
TRBJ1-1,.,TRBV29-1,.,CSVDIGNTEAFF,TGCAGCGTAGACATAGGGAACACTGAAGCTTTCTTT
TRBJ1-1,.,TRBV10-3,.,CAIRQGEETEAFF,TGTGCCATCAGACAGGGCGAGGAGACTGAAGCTTTCTTT
TRBJ1-4,.,TRBV5-4,.,CASSPGLRANEKLFF,TGTGCCAGCAGCCCCGGCCTCAGGGCCAATGAAAAACTGTTTTTT
TRBJ1-4,.,TRBV6-2/TRBV6-3,.,CASSYSRRGDEKLFF,TGTGCCAGCAGTTACTCGAGAAGGGGCGACGAAAAACTGTTTTTT
TRBJ2-2,TRBD1,TRBV6-4,.,CASSQGAKVGELFF,TGTGCCAGCAGTCAGGGGGCGAAGGTCGGGGAGCTGTTTTTT
TRBJ2-1,TRBD1,TRBV5-1,.,CASSSPGTGGFEQFF,TGCGCCAGCAGCTCGCCCGGGACAGGGGGTTTTGAGCAGTTCTTC
TRBJ2-7,TRBD2,TRBV29-1,.,CSVAGTSGGSYEQYF,TGCAGCGTTGCAGGGACTAGCGGGGGGTCCTACGAGCAGTACTTC
TRBJ2-2,TRBD1,TRBV6-1,.,CASSEEGRQGRRNSGELFF,TGTGCCAGCAGTGAAGAGGGGCGACAGGGAAGGCGAAACTCCGGGGAGCTGTTTTTT
TRBJ1-5,.,TRBV27,.,CASSPILATGNQPQHF,TGTGCCAGCAGTCCCATATTGGCGACAGGTAATCAGCCCCAGCATTTT
TRBJ2-1,TRBD2,TRBV2,once,CASILGGSSYNEQFF,TGTGCCAGCATACTGGGCGGGAGCTCCTACAATGAGCAGTTCTTC